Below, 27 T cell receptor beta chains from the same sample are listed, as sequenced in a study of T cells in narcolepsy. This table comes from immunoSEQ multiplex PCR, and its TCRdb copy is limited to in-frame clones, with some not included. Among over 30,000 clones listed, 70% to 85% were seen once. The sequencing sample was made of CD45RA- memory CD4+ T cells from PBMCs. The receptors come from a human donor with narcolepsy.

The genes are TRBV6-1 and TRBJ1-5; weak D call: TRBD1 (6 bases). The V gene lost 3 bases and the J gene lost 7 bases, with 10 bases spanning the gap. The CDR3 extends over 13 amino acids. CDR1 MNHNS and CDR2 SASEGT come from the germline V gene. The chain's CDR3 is CASSDRDNQPQHF. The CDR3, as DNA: TGTGCCAGCAGTGACAGGGACAACCAGCCCCAGCATTTT.

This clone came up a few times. The CDR3 nucleotides read TGTGCCAGCAGCTTAGTCAGCCCAACTAATGAAAAACTGTTTTTT. Protein sequence: CASSLVSPTNEKLFF. The chain links TRBV7-9 to TRBJ1-4; D gene unclear. V shed 1 base and J shed 0 bases, with 6 bases lying between them. Germline CDR1 and CDR2: SEHNR and FQNEAQ (reference sequence). The CDR3 consists of 15 residues.

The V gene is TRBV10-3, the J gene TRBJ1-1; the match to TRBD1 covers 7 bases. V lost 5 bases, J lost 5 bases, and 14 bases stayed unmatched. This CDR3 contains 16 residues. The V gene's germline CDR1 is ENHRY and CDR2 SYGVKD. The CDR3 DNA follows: TGTGCCATCAGTACAGGGGTTCAGGGTTTGTGGACTGAAGCTTTCTTT. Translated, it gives CAISTGVQGLWTEAFF.

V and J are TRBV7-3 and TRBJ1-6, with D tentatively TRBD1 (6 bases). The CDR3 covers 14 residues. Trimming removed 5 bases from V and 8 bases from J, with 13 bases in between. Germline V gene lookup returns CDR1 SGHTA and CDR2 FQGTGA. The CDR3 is CASSQGGPDSPLHF. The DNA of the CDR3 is TGTGCCAGCAGCCAAGGGGGACCGGATTCACCCCTCCACTTT.

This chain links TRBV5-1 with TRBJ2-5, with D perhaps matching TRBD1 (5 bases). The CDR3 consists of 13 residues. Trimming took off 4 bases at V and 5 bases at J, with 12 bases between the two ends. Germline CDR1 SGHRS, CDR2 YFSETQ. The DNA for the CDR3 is TGCGCCAGCAGCCCGGACACCCTTGAGACCCAGTACTTC. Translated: CASSPDTLETQYF.

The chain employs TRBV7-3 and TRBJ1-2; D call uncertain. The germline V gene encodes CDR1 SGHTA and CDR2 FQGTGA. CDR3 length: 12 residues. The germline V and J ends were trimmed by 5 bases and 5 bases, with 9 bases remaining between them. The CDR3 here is CASSLAGYGYTF. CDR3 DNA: TGTGCCAGCAGCCTCGCGGGGTATGGCTACACCTTC.

CDR3 DNA: TGTGCCAGCAGCTTTACAGGGGCAGGTGAGCAGTACTTC. Translation: CASSFTGAGEQYF. V usage is TRBV11-2 and J usage is TRBJ2-7; 7 nucleotides align to TRBD1. Germline V CDR1 and CDR2: SGHAT, FQNNGV. The CDR3 contains 13 residues. V lost 3 bases and J lost 7; bases outside the gene matches: 6.

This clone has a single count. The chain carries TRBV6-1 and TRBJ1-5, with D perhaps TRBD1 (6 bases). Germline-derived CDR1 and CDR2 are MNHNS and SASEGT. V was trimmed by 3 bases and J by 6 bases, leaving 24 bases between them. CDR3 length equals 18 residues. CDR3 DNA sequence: TGTGCCAGCAGTGAGGTCTTACAGGGATGGGGGCGCGGTCAGCCCCAGCATTTT. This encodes CASSEVLQGWGRGQPQHF.

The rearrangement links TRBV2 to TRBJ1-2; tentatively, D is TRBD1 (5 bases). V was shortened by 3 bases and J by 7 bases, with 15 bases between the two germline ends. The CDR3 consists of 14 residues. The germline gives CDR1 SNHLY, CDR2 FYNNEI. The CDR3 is CASSEAPGATGYTF. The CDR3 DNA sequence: TGTGCCAGCAGTGAGGCCCCCGGGGCCACTGGCTACACCTTC.

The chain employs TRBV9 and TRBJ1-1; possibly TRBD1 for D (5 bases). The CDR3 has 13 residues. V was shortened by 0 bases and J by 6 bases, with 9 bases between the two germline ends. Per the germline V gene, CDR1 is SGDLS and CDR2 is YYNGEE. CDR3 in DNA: TGTGCCAGCAGCGTAGCTCCCAGGGCTGAAGCTTTCTTT. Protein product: CASSVAPRAEAFF.

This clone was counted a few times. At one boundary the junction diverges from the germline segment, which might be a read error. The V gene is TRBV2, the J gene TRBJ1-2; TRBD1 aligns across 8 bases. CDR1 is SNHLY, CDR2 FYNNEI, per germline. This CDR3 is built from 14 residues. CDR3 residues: CASTQSDRAGGYTF. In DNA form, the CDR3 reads TGTGCAAGCACCCAGTCGGACAGGGCCGGGGGCTACACCTTC.

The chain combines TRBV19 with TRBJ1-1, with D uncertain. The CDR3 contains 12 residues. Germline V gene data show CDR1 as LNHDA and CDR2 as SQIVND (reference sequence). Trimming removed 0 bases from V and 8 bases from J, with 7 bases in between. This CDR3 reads CASSIEVGEAFF. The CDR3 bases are TGTGCCAGTAGTATAGAGGTGGGCGAAGCTTTCTTT.

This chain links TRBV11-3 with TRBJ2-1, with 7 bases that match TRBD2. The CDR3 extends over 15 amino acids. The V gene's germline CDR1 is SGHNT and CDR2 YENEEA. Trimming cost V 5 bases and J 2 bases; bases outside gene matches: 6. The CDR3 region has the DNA TGTGCCAGCAGCCTCCAGACTAGCACCTACAATGAGCAGTTCTTC. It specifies CASSLQTSTYNEQFF. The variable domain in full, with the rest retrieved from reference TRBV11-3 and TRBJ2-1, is EAGVVQSPRYKIIEKKQPVAFWCNPISGHNTLYWYLQNLGQGPELLIRYENEEAVDDSQLPKDRFSAERLKGVDSTLKIQPAELGDSAVYLCASSLQTSTYNEQFFGPGTRLTVL.

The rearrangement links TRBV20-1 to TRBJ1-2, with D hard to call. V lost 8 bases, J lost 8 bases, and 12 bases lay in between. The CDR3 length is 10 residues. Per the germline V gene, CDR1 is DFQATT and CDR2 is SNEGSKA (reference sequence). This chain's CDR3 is CSWRDQGYTF. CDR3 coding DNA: TGCAGTTGGAGGGATCAAGGCTACACCTTC.

The CDR3 coding sequence is TGCGCCAGCAGCGAACGGGAGAACACTGAAGCTTTCTTT. This codes for CASSERENTEAFF. The chain uses TRBV10-1 and TRBJ1-1; D ambiguous. Germline V gene lookup returns CDR1 WNHNN and CDR2 SYGVQD (reference sequence). This CDR3 is built from 13 residues. The V and J ends lost 6 bases and 1 base respectively, with 9 bases between them.

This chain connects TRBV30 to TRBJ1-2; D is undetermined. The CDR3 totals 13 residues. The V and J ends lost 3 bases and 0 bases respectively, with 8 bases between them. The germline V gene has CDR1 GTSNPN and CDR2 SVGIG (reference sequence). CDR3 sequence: CAWRSETNYGYTF. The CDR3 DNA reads TGTGCCTGGAGGTCCGAAACTAACTATGGCTACACCTTC.

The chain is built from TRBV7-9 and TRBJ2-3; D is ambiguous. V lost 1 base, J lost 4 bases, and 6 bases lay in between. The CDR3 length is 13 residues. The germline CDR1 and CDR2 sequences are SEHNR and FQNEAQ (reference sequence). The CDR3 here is CASSLEPADTQYF. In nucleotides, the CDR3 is TGTGCCAGCAGCTTAGAGCCTGCAGATACGCAGTATTTT.

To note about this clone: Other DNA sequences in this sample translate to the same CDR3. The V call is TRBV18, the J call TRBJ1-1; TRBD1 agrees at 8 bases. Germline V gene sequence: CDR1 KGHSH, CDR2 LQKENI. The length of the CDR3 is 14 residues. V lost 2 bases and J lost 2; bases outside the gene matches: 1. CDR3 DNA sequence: TGTGCCAGCTCACCAGGACAGGGTAACACTGAAGCTTTCTTT. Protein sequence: CASSPGQGNTEAFF. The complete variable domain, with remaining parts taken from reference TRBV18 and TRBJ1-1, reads NAGVMQNPRHLVRRRGQEARLRCSPMKGHSHVYWYRQLPEEGLKFMVYLQKENIIDESGMPKERFSAEFPKEGPSILRIQQVVRGDSAAYFCASSPGQGNTEAFFGQGTRLTVV.

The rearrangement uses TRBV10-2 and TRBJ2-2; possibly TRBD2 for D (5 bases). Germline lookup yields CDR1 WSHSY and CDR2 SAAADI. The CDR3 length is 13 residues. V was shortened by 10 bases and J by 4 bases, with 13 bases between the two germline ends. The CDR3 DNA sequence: TGCGCCACCTCGGTGGACTTCACCGGGGAGCTGTTTTTT. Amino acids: CATSVDFTGELFF.

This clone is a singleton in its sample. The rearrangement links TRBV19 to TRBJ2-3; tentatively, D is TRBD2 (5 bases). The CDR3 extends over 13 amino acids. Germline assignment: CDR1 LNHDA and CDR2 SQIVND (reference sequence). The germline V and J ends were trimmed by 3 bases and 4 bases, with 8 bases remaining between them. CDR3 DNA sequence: TGTGCCAGTAGTATCGGACTGGCAGATACGCAGTATTTT. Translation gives CASSIGLADTQYF.

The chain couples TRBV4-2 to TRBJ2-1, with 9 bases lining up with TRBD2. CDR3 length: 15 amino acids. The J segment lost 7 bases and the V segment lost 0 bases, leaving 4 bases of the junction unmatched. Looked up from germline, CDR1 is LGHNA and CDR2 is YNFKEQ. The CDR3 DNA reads TGTGCCAGCAGCCAAGATTTAGCGGGGGTTAATGAGCAGTTCTTC. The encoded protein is CASSQDLAGVNEQFF.

CDR3 region: CAISDRGLQETQYF. The CDR3 nucleotides are TGTGCCATCAGTGACCGGGGACTTCAAGAGACCCAGTACTTC. V usage is TRBV10-3 and J usage is TRBJ2-5; a possible D gene is TRBD2 (6 bases). In germline, CDR1 is ENHRY, CDR2 SYGVKD. Trimming removed 3 bases at V and 2 bases at J, with 10 bases between. The CDR3 extends over 14 amino acids.

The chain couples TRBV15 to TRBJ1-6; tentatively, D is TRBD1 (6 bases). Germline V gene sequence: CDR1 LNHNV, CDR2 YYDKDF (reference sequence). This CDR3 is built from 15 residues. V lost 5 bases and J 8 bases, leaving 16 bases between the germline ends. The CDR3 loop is CATSSSGVFYSPLHF. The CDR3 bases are TGTGCCACCAGCTCTTCAGGGGTGTTTTATTCACCCCTCCACTTT.

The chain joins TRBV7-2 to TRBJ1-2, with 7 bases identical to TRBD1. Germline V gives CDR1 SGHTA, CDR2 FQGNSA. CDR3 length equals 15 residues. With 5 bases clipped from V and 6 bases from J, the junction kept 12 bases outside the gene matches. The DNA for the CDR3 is TGTGCCAGCAGCAGACCAGGGGGGTTAGGCGATGGCTACACCTTC. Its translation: CASSRPGGLGDGYTF.

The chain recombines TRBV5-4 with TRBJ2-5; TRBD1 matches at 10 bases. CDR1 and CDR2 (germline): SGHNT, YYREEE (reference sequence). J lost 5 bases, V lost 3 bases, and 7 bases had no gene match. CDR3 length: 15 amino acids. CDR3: CASSSRGQGSETQYF. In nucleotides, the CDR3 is TGTGCCAGCAGCTCCAGGGGACAGGGGTCGGAGACCCAGTACTTC. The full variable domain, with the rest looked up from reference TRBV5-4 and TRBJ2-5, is ETGVTQSPTHLIKTRGQQVTLRCSSQSGHNTVSWYQQALGQGPQFIFQYYREEENGRGNFPPRFSGLQFPNYSSELNVNALELDDSALYLCASSSRGQGSETQYFGPGTRLLVL.

DNA for the CDR3: TGTGCCAGCAGCCGACTAGCGGGGGGGAGAGAGACCCAGTACTTC. It codes for CASSRLAGGRETQYF. The chain combines TRBV13 with TRBJ2-5; 14 bases are a match to TRBD2. Germline V lookup: CDR1 PRHDT, CDR2 FYEKMQ (reference sequence). This CDR3 has 15 residues. Unmatched junction bases numbered 3, after V lost 5 bases and J lost 4 bases.

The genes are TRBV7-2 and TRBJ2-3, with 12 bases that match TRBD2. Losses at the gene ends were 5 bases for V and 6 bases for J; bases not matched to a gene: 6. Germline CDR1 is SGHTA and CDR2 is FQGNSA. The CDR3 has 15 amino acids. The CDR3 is CASSGGLAGPDTQYF. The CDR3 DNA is TGTGCCAGCAGCGGTGGACTAGCGGGGCCTGATACGCAGTATTTT.